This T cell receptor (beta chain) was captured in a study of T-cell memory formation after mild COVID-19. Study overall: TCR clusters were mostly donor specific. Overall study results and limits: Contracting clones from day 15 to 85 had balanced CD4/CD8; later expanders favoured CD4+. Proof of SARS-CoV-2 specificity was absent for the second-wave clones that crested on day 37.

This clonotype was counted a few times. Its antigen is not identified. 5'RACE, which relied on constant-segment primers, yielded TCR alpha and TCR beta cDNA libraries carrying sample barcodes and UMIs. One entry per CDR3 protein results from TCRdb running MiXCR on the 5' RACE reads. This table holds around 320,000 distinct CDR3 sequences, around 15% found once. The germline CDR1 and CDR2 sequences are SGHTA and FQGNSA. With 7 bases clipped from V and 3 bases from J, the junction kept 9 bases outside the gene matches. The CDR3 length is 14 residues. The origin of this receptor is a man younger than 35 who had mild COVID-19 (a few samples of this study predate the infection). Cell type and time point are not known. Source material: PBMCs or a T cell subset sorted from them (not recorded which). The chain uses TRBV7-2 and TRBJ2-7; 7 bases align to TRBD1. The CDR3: CASTKGAGYYEQYV. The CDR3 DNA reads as TGTGCCAGCACCAAGGGGGCAGGGTACTACGAGCAGTACGTC.